The clone carrying this T cell receptor (beta chain) came up many times. The antigen remains undetermined. This specimen comes from a study of T cell repertoires in cytomegalovirus infection. Study context: Indications came from public TCR beta signatures; they pointed to CMV infection and to a matching HLA type. Study-wide results and caveats: Identification of carriers of CMV plus the relevant HLA was achieved through cumulative public TCR beta family frequency. The study found HLA-C-restricted CMV-specific TCR beta clonotypes dominating the ex vivo response.

TCRdb re-analysed the reads in MiXCR, keeping a single row per CDR3 protein. Here the sample spans 400,000 to 550,000 distinct CDR3 sequences, approximately 10% being singletons. The V end was cut by 4 bases, the J end by 7 bases, with 17 bases between. Germline loops: CDR1 SGHAT, CDR2 FQNNGV. The CDR3 is made up of 15 amino acids. The source of this sequence is a human donor in good health (CMV status not recorded). Some clones in this sample may be carry-over from other donors' samples. This rearrangement joins TRBV11-2 to TRBJ2-1; unclear D gene. Sequencing was performed on PBMCs. CDR3 nucleotides: TGTGCCAGCAGCTCTTGGAAGGCCCGCGCGAATGAGCAGTTCTTC. Translation gives CASSSWKARANEQFF.